The TCR beta chain described here comes from a study of blood T cell repertoires in COVID-19. Study summary: PBMCs, B-cell-depleted T cells, or T cells were the source of the cDNA or gDNA that made up the material.

The repertoire was sequenced with immunoSEQ multiplex PCR; TCRdb's copy has only in-frame clones and lacks some. The sample has about 60,000 clones; roughly 80% are singletons. Germline V gene lookup returns CDR1 MNHEY and CDR2 SVGAGI. J gave up 6 bases and V 0 bases, and 4 bases lay outside the gene matches. The CDR3 runs 15 residues. The chain is built from TRBV6-5 and TRBJ1-5; 8 bases map to TRBD1. Input material: peripheral blood. This sequence was found in a human donor in a cohort sampled during active COVID-19. The CDR3 here is CASSYSTGVGQPQHF. The CDR3 DNA reads as TGTGCCAGCAGTTACTCGACAGGGGTAGGTCAGCCCCAGCATTTT.